The 18 T cell receptor beta chains given below trace back to one sample, sequenced in a study of T cell responses to AZD1222 COVID-19 vaccine. The repertoire was sequenced with immunoSEQ multiplex PCR; TCRdb's copy has only in-frame clones and lacks some. The repertoire includes some 84,000 clones, 75% to 90% of them detected once, and 15% to 20% sits in the top ten. The starting material was peripheral blood, obtained on day 0 of AZD1222 vaccination. These TCRs come from an adult in good health.

The V gene is TRBV6-5, the J gene TRBJ1-2; D might be TRBD1 (5 bases). This CDR3 is 13 amino acids long. V lost 5 bases to trimming and J lost 3 bases, with 10 bases between them. Germline CDR1 and CDR2: MNHEY and SVGAGI. In DNA, the CDR3 is TGTGCCAGCAGTAACCGGGACTACTATGGCTACACCTTC. It specifies CASSNRDYYGYTF.

V gene TRBV6-5 combines with J gene TRBJ1-5; tentative D call: TRBD1 (5 bases). V was clipped by 0 bases and J by 6 bases, with 12 bases between them. The CDR3 consists of 15 residues. CDR1 is MNHEY and CDR2 is SVGAGI in the germline V gene. The CDR3 reads CASSYSAMGVQPQHF. The CDR3 DNA reads TGTGCCAGCAGTTACTCGGCGATGGGGGTTCAGCCCCAGCATTTT.

The V gene is TRBV10-3, the J gene TRBJ2-1, with a tentative D call TRBD2 (6 bases). V was trimmed by 6 bases and J by 10 bases, leaving 28 bases between them. The V gene's germline CDR1 is ENHRY and CDR2 SYGVKD. This CDR3 region has 17 residues. The CDR3: CAISGPSRGTLSEEQFF. Here the CDR3 DNA reads TGTGCCATCAGCGGCCCCAGCCGGGGGACCCTTTCGGAGGAGCAGTTCTTC.

The chain combines TRBV19 with TRBJ1-6; no clear D gene. The CDR3 runs to 16 residues. CDR1 and CDR2 (germline): LNHDA, SQIVND (reference sequence). The V end lost 3 bases, the J end lost 10 bases, and 19 bases lay between the germline ends. Here the CDR3 reads CASSIYLFERASPLHF. DNA of the CDR3: TGTGCCAGTAGTATTTATCTCTTCGAAAGGGCATCACCCCTCCACTTT.

The chain links TRBV19 to TRBJ1-5; 7 bases line up with TRBD1. CDR1 and CDR2 from the germline V gene are LNHDA and SQIVND (reference sequence). Unmatched junction bases numbered 13, after V lost 5 bases and J lost 0 bases. The CDR3 contains 18 residues. The CDR3 DNA reads as TGTGCCAGTAGTTCCCAGGGACAGCCTCTTTATAGCAATCAGCCCCAGCATTTT. Encoded protein: CASSSQGQPLYSNQPQHF.

In nucleotides, the CDR3 is TGTGCCAGCAGCTTACGGCAGGGTGGGACAGCTAACTATGGCTACACCTTC. It is translated as CASSLRQGGTANYGYTF. The chain employs TRBV7-9 and TRBJ1-2; 7 nucleotides line up with TRBD1. CDR1 is SEHNR and CDR2 is FQNEAQ in the germline V gene (reference sequence). The ends lost 2 bases at V and 0 bases at J; junction bases unmatched: 9. The CDR3 consists of 17 residues.

This chain links TRBV2 with TRBJ1-6, with 8 bases fitting TRBD1. V trimming: 3 bases; J trimming: 6 bases; junction bases outside the gene matches: 4. The CDR3 spans 15 residues. CDR1 and CDR2 from the germline V gene are SNHLY and FYNNEI. CDR3 sequence: CASSDDRGANSPLHF. DNA for the CDR3: TGTGCCAGCAGTGATGACAGGGGAGCTAATTCACCCCTCCACTTT.

The DNA for the CDR3 is TGTGCCAGCAGCCTTAGCGGGAGAGGCACAGATACGCAGTATTTT. It codes for CASSLSGRGTDTQYF. This chain connects TRBV5-8 to TRBJ2-3, with 9 bases aligning to TRBD2. This CDR3 is built from 15 residues. The V gene end was trimmed by 4 bases and the J gene end by 1 base; junction bases not matched to a gene: 4. In germline, CDR1 is SGHTS, CDR2 YDEGEE.

The V call is TRBV11-3, the J call TRBJ2-1, with unresolved D. Per germline, CDR1 SGHNT and CDR2 YENEEA. V lost 0 bases and J 5 bases, leaving 11 bases between the germline ends. This CDR3 is 15 amino acids long. The CDR3 bases are TGTGCCAGCAGCTTAGATTGGGCCGTAAACAATGAGCAGTTCTTC. Translating gives CASSLDWAVNNEQFF.

The chain is built from TRBV2 and TRBJ1-4; no definite D call. Deletions cut 2 bases from V and 8 bases from J, with 6 bases between. The V gene's germline CDR1 is SNHLY and CDR2 FYNNEI. The CDR3 loop spans 12 amino acids. In nucleotides, the CDR3 is TGTGCCAGCAGTGAACGGATCGAAAAACTGTTTTTT. Amino acids: CASSERIEKLFF. Full variable domain (outside the CDR3, taken from reference TRBV2 and TRBJ1-4): EPEVTQTPSHQVTQMGQEVILRCVPISNHLYFYWYRQILGQKVEFLVSFYNNEISEKSEIFDDQFSVERPDGSNFTLKIRSTKLEDSAMYFCASSERIEKLFFGSGTQLSVL.

The V gene is TRBV3-1 (or the pseudogene TRBV3-2), the J gene TRBJ1-4, with 8 nucleotides matching TRBD1. CDR3 length equals 14 residues. The V segment lost 1 base and the J segment 10 bases; nucleotides outside the gene matches: 5. The germline V gene has CDR1 LGHDT and CDR2 YNNKEL (reference sequence). CDR3 sequence reads: CASSQGHRGAKLFF. The CDR3 region has the DNA TGTGCCAGCAGCCAAGGTCACAGGGGGGCAAAACTGTTTTTT.

Note on this clone: One end of the junction varies from germline; a read error may be responsible. This sequence joins TRBV9 and TRBJ2-7; tentatively, D is TRBD2 (5 bases). Germline V lookup: CDR1 SGDLS, CDR2 YYNGEE. CDR3 length equals 10 residues. CDR3: CNLARVEQYF. The CDR3 DNA reads as TGCAATCTAGCACGGGTCGAGCAGTACTTC.

In this sample, this clone turned up once. The chain carries TRBV15 and TRBJ2-3, with a tentative D call TRBD2 (6 bases). Trimming left V 0 bases short and J 0 bases short, with 10 bases between. The CDR3 is 16 amino acids. The germline V gene has CDR1 LNHNV and CDR2 YYDKDF (reference sequence). The CDR3 here is CATSRERGGSTDTQYF. CDR3 in DNA: TGTGCCACCAGCAGAGAGCGGGGCGGGAGCACAGATACGCAGTATTTT.

The rearrangement uses TRBV25-1 and TRBJ1-1, with 11 bases identical to TRBD1. Germline CDR1 reads MGHDK; CDR2 reads SYGVNS. Trimming cost V 4 bases and J 4 bases; bases outside gene matches: 5. The length of the CDR3 is 15 residues. The CDR3 DNA reads TGTGCCAGCAGTGTAGGGACAGGGGGTTTCACTGAAGCTTTCTTT. Protein product: CASSVGTGGFTEAFF.

J is TRBJ1-1 and V is TRBV5-6; D is possibly TRBD1 (5 bases). The CDR3 has 14 amino acids. Trimming stripped 1 base from V and 4 bases from J, with 11 bases between. Germline-derived CDR1 and CDR2 are SGHDT and YYEEEE. The CDR3 DNA sequence: TGTGCCAGCAGCTTGAGTTGGGGGAGCACTGAAGCTTTCTTT. This translates into CASSLSWGSTEAFF.

V is TRBV12-3 or TRBV12-4 and J is TRBJ1-5; D remains unclear. The CDR3 loop spans 13 amino acids. V was shortened by 0 bases and J by 7 bases, with 7 bases between the two germline ends. The CDR3 spells CASSLASLQPQHF. CDR3 sequence (DNA): TGTGCCAGCAGTTTAGCCTCCCTCCAGCCCCAGCATTTT.

The chain employs TRBV5-1 and TRBJ1-2; no firm D call. The CDR3 extends over 15 amino acids. Trimming pared 0 bases from V and 1 base from J, leaving 10 bases between. CDR1 is SGHRS and CDR2 is YFSETQ in the germline V gene. The CDR3 bases are TGCGCCAGCAGCTTGGATGGAGTAATTAACTATGGCTACACCTTC. Its translation is CASSLDGVINYGYTF.

The genes are TRBV20-1 and TRBJ2-7, with TRBD2 identical over 9 bases. CDR1 and CDR2 from the germline V gene are DFQATT and SNEGSKA (reference sequence). The CDR3 sequence is 14 residues long. V dropped 3 bases and J dropped 2; count of bases not matched to a gene: 5. The CDR3 here is CSASRASGTYEQYF. DNA for the CDR3: TGCAGTGCTAGTAGGGCTAGCGGGACCTACGAGCAGTACTTC.